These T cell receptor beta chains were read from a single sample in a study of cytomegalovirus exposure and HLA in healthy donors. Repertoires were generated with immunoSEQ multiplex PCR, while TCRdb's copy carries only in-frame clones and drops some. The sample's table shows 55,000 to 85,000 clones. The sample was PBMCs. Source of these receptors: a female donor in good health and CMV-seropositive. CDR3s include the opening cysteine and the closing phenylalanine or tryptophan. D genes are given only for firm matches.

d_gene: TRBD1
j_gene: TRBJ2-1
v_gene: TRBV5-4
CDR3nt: TGTGCCAGCAGCCCCATACAGGGGTCGGGGCAGTTCTTC
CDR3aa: CASSPIQGSGQFF

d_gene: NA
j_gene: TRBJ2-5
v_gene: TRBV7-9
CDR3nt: TGTGCCAGCAGCTTAACGGGGGTCCAAGAGACCCAGTACTTC
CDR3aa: CASSLTGVQETQYF

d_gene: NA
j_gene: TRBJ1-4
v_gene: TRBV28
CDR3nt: TGTGCCAGCAGCCGGCCCGGGTCTAATGAAAAACTGTTTTTT
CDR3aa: CASSRPGSNEKLFF

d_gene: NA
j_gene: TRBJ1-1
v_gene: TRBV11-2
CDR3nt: TGTGCCAGCAGCTTAACGGTCATCAACGGGATGAACACTGAAGCTTTCTTT
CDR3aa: CASSLTVINGMNTEAFF

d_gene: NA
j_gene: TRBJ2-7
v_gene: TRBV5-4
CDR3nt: TGTGCCAGCAGTAATAGAACTACCTACGAGCAGTACTTC
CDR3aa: CASSNRTTYEQYF

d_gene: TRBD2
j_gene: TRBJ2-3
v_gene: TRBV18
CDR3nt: TGTGCCAGCTCACCACCGGGACTAGGAGGAGCAGATACGCAGTATTTT
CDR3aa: CASSPPGLGGADTQYF

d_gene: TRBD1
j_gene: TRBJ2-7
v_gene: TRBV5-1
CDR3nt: TGCGCCAGCAGCTATCAGGGGGACACCCGGGACGAGCAGTACTTC
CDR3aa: CASSYQGDTRDEQYF

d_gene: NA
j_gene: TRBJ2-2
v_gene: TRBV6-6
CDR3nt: TGTGCCAGCAGTTACGGCCCGAACACCGGGGAGCTGTTTTTT
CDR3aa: CASSYGPNTGELFF

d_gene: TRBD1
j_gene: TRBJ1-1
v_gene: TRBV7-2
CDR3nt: TGTGCCAGCAGCTTAATGCAGGGGGTTTTGAACACTGAAGCTTTCTTT
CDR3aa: CASSLMQGVLNTEAFF

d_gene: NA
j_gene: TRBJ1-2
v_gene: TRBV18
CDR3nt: TGTGCCAGCTCACAACAGAATAACTATGGCTACACCTTC
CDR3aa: CASSQQNNYGYTF

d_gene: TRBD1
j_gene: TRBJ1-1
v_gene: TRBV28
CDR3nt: TGTGCCAGCAGTTTAGGGACAGCGAACACTGAAGCTTTCTTT
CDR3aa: CASSLGTANTEAFF

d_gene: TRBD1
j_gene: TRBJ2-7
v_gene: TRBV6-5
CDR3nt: TGTGCCAGCAGTTACCAGGACAGGGGCGGGAACGAGCAGTACTTC
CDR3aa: CASSYQDRGGNEQYF

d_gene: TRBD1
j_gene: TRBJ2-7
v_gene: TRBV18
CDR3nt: TGTGCCAGCTCACCACAACAGGGAGGGACAGGGGGCGCCTACGAGCAGTACTTC
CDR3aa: CASSPQQGGTGGAYEQYF

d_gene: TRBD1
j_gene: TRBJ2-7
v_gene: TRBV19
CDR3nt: TGTGCCAGTAGCCCAGGACAGGTCTCCCCCTACGAGCAGTACTTC
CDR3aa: CASSPGQVSPYEQYF

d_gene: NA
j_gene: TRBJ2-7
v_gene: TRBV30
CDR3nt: TGTGCCTGGTCGATCGGCAGACTCTACGAGCAGTACTTC
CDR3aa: CAWSIGRLYEQYF

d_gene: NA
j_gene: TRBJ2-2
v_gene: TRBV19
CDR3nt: TGTGCCAGTAGTATGCAGCGAGCCGGGGAGCTGTTTTTT
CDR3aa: CASSMQRAGELFF

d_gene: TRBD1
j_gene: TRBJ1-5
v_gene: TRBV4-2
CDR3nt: TGTGCCAGCAGCCCGCCCGGGACAGGGGCCCATCGGCCCCAGCATTTT
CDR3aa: CASSPPGTGAHRPQHF

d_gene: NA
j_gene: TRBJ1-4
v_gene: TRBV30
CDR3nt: TGTGCCGGGAGTAAACAGGGAGGGACTAATGAAAAACTGTTTTTT
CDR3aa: CAGSKQGGTNEKLFF

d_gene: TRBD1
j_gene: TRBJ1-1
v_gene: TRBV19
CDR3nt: TGTGCCAGTAGTATGGGCCTGGTGGGGCGACAGGGCATGAACACTGAAGCTTTCTTT
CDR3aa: CASSMGLVGRQGMNTEAFF

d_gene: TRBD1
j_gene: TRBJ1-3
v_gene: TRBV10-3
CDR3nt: TGTGCCATCAGTGGACAGGGACCTGGAAACACCATATATTTT
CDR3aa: CAISGQGPGNTIYF

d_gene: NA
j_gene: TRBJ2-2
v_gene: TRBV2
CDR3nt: TGTGCCAGCAGCGGCGTCAGGGGCACCGGGGAGCTGTTTTTT
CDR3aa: CASSGVRGTGELFF

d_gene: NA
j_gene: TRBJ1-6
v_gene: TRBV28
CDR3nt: TGTGCCAGCAGTTCTCTATATAATTCACCCCTCCACTTT
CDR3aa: CASSSLYNSPLHF

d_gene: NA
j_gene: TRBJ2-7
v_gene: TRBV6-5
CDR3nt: TGTGCCAGCAGTGCACTGGGGGGATCCTACGAGCAGTACTTC
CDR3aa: CASSALGGSYEQYF

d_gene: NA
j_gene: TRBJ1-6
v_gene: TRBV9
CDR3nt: TGTGCCAGCAGCGCAGCTACAGGGATTAATTCACCCCTCCACTTT
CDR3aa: CASSAATGINSPLHF

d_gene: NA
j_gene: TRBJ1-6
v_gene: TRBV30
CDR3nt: TGTGCCTGGAGTCGGAGGGTCGGTGTTTGGGAGGAAAGAAGCTCCTATAATTCACCCCTCCACTTT
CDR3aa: CAWSRRVGVWEERSSYNSPLHF

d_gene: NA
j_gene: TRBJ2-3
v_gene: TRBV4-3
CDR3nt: TGCGCCAGCAGCCAAGAATTACAGGGCCCACCAGATAAGCAGTATTTT
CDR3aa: CASSQELQGPPDKQYF

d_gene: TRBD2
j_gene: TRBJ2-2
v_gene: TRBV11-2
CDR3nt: TGTGCCAGCAGCCGGGAGGCCGGGGAGCTGTTTTTT
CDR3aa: CASSREAGELFF

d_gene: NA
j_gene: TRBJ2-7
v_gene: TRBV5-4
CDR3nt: TGTGCCAGCAGCTTGACGGGAGTGCCCTACGAGCAGTACTTC
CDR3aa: CASSLTGVPYEQYF

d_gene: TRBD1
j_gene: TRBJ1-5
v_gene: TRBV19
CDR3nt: TGTGCCAGTACAGGGGGCGCGGGTCAGCCCCAGCATTTT
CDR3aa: CASTGGAGQPQHF

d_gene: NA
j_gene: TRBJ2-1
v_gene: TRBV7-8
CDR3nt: TGTGCCAGCAGCTTAGAGGTATTAGCTTCCCCCAATGAGCAGTTCTTC
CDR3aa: CASSLEVLASPNEQFF

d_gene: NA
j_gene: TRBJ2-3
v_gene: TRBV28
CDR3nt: TGTGCCAGCAGTTTTATGTCTAGCGGCACAGATACGCAGTATTTT
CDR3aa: CASSFMSSGTDTQYF

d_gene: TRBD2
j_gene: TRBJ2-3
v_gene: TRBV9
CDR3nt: TGTGCCAGCAGCGTATCAGCGGGGGGGCCGGGAGATACGCAGTATTTT
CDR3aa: CASSVSAGGPGDTQYF

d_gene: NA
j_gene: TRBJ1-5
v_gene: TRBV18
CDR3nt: TGTGCCAGCTCAATATTCAACATGAGGTCTGGAGATCAGCCCCAGCATTTT
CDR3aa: CASSIFNMRSGDQPQHF

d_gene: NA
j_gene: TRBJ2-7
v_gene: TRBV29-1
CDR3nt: TGCAGCGTTGCCGGCGACAGGCGTCTCTCCTACGAGCAGTACTTC
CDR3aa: CSVAGDRRLSYEQYF

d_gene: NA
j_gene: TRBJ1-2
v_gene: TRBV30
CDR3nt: TGTGCCTGGAGTGTACGGGCAGGGAATGGCTACACCTTC
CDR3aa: CAWSVRAGNGYTF

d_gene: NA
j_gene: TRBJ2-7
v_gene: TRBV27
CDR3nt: TGTGCCAGCAGTTTATCAGGGGCAGGGATCTACGAGCAGTACTTC
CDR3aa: CASSLSGAGIYEQYF

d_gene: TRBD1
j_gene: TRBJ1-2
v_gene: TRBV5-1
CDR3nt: TGCGCCAGCAGCTCGGGACAGGGACCATTGTATGGCTACACCTTC
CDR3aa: CASSSGQGPLYGYTF

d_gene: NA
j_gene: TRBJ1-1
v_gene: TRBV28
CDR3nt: TGTGCCAGCAGTCCCCCGAGCACTGAAGCTTTCTTT
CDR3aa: CASSPPSTEAFF

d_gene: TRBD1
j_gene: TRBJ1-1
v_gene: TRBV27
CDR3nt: TGTGCCAGCAGTTTCAGGGGGGCAAGTGAAGCTTTCTTT
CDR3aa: CASSFRGASEAFF

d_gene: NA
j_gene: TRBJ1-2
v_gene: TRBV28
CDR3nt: TGTGCCACTGGGAGGGGGGAAGTTTATGGCTACACCTTC
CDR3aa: CATGRGEVYGYTF

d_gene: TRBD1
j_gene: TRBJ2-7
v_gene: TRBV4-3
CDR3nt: TGCGCCAGCAGCCAAGATCTGGGGACAGGTGCCTACGAGCAGTACTTC
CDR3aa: CASSQDLGTGAYEQYF

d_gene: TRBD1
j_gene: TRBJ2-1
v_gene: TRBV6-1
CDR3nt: TGTGCCAGCAGTGATATGACAGGGCGGATCGATGAGCAGTTCTTC
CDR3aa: CASSDMTGRIDEQFF

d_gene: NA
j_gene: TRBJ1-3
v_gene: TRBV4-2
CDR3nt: TGTGCCAGCAGCCAAGATACTACCACGAGCACCATATATTTT
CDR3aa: CASSQDTTTSTIYF

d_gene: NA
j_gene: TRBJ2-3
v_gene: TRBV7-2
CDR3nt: TGTGCCAGCAGCTTAGTTCACACAGATACGCAGTATTTT
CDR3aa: CASSLVHTDTQYF

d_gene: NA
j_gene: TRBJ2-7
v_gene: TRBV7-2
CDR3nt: TGTGCCAGCAGCTTAGTTCCTAGCTTCTATGCCTACGAGCAGTACTTC
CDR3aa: CASSLVPSFYAYEQYF

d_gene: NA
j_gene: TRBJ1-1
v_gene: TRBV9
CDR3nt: TGTGCCAGCAGCGTGAGGAACGAGAACACTGAAGCTTTCTTT
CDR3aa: CASSVRNENTEAFF

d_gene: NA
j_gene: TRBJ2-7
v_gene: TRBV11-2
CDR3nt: TGTGCCAGCAGCCTAGGGGCGCGCGAGCAGTACTTC
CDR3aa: CASSLGAREQYF

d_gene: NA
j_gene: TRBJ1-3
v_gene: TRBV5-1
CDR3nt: TGCGCCAGCAGCCCCGGGGATAGAACACCGAGCTCTGGAAACACCATATATTTT
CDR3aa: CASSPGDRTPSSGNTIYF

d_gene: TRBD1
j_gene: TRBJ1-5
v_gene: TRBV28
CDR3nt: TGTGCCAGCATTCCGGACAGGGTCGGTCAGCCCCAGCATTTT
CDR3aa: CASIPDRVGQPQHF